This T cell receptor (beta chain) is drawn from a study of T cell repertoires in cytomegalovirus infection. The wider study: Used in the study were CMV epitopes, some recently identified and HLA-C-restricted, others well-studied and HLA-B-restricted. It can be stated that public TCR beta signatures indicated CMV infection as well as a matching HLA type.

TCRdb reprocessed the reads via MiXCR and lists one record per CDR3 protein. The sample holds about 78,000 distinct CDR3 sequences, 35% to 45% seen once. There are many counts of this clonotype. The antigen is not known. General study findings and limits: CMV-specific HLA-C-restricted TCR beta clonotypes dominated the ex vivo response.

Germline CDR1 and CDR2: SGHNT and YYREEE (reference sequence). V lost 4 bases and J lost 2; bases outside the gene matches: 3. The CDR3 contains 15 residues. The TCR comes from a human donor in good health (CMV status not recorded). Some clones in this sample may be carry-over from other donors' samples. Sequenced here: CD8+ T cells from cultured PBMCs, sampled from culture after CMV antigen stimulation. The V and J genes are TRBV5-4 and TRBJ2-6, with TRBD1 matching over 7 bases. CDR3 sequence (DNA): TGTGCCAGCAGCGGTGACAGGGCTGGGGCCAACGTCCTGACTTTC. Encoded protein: CASSGDRAGANVLTF.